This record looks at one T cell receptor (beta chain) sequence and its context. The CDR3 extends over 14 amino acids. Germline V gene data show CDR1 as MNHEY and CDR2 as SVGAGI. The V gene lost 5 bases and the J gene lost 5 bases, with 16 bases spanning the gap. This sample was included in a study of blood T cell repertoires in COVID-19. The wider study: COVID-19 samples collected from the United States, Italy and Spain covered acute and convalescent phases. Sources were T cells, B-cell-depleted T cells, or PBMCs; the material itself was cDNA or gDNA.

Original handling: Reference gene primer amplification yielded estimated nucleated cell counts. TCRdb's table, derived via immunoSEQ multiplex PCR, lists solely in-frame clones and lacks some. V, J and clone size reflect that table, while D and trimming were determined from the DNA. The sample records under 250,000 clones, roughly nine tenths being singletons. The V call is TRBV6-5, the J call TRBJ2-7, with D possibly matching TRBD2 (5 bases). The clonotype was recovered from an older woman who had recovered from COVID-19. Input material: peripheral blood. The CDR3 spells CASSQMRVTDEQYF. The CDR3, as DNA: TGTGCCAGCAGTCAAATGAGGGTTACCGACGAGCAGTACTTC.